This T cell receptor beta chain was retrieved from a study of neurological immune-mediated disorders. Indicated time point: longitudinal time-point 1 (baseline). The unsorted libraries were generated from a total of 2 million PBMCs, which had been stored in RNAlater at -80 C. V gave up 0 bases and J gave up 0 bases, with 9 bases separating them. This CDR3 is built from 15 residues. Germline-derived CDR1 and CDR2 are DFQATT and SNEGSKA (reference sequence). TCRdb analysed the 5' RACE reads with MiXCR anew, one entry per CDR3 protein. Of approximately 70,000 distinct CDR3 sequences listed, 10% are singletons. The table lists this clonotype with many counts.

Sequencing input: PBMCs. The V and J genes are TRBV20-1 and TRBJ1-3; TRBD1 might be the D (6 bases). The TCR originated in a man younger than 40 in good health. The chain's CDR3 is CSARERTVSGNTIYF. The CDR3 DNA follows: TGCAGTGCTAGAGAACGGACAGTCTCTGGAAACACCATATATTTT.